This TCR beta chain was obtained from a study of blood T cell repertoires in COVID-19. Measured with immunoSEQ multiplex PCR; TCRdb has only the in-frame clones, and not every one. The table records approximately 170,000 clones, more than 75% of them present only once. Per the germline V gene, CDR1 is LNHDA and CDR2 is SQIVND (reference sequence). The CDR3 totals 14 residues. Germline trimming cut 5 bases from V and 3 bases from J; bases unmatched to any gene: 5. The receptor comes from a man between 18 and 35 years old with COVID-19, enrolled during active disease. The sample taken for sequencing was peripheral blood. The V gene is TRBV19, the J gene TRBJ2-7; TRBD1 matches 9 bases. The CDR3 is CASSPGQGGYEQYF. As DNA, the CDR3 is TGTGCCAGTAGTCCGGGACAGGGAGGCTACGAGCAGTACTTC.